This entry is about one T cell receptor (beta chain). This sample was included in a study of cytomegalovirus exposure and HLA in healthy donors. The CDR3 contains 13 residues. The germline gives CDR1 SGHTA, CDR2 FQGNSA. The ends were cut back, 6 bases at V and 8 bases at J, with 14 bases in the middle. Primers for the PCR totalled 60 Vbeta and 13 Jbeta. Measured with immunoSEQ multiplex PCR; TCRdb has only the in-frame clones, and not every one. This sample has 150,000 to 200,000 clones, with around 68% found just once. The sequencing input was PBMCs. The TCR was taken from a middle-aged woman in good health and CMV-seropositive. The chain uses TRBV7-2 and TRBJ2-1; D may be TRBD2 (5 bases). The CDR3 DNA is TGTGCCAGCAGTTTGCTAGCTCTCTATGAGCAGTTCTTC. Its protein product is CASSLLALYEQFF.